A selection of T cell receptor beta chains follows, all from one sample in a study of blood T cell repertoires in COVID-19. Profiled with immunoSEQ multiplex PCR; TCRdb holds only in-frame clones, not every one. The data contain roughly 97,000 clones, 75% to 90% of them singletons. The sample consisted of peripheral blood. Receptor source: a man in his fifties or sixties with acute or convalescent COVID-19. The CDR3 runs from the conserved cysteine through the conserved F or W. D genes are given only for firm matches. Clone size is shown for a subset of rows, as once, few, many or a class of expanded clone.

>TRBJ1-2|16|TRBD1|NA|TRBV5-6
CASSKDRGSANYGYTF
TGTGCCAGCAGCAAGGACAGGGGATCAGCTAACTATGGCTACACCTTC
>TRBJ2-1|16|TRBD2|NA|TRBV10-1
CASSEVLAAPYNEQFF
TGCGCCAGCAGTGAGGTCCTAGCGGCACCCTACAATGAGCAGTTCTTC
>TRBJ2-7|18|TRBD1|NA|TRBV7-9
CASSSTAGGGTGDYEQYF
TGTGCCAGCAGCTCTACGGCCGGGGGTGGGACAGGGGACTACGAGCAGTACTTC
>TRBJ2-2|14|TRBD2|NA|TRBV7-8
CASSPSGSSGELFF
TGTGCCAGCAGCCCGAGCGGGAGTTCCGGGGAGCTGTTTTTT
>TRBJ2-2|12|NA|NA|TRBV5-4
CASSWAPGELFF
TGTGCCAGCAGCTGGGCCCCCGGGGAGCTGTTTTTT
>TRBJ2-2|17|TRBD2|NA|TRBV5-6
CASSLLAGVKDTGELFF
TGTGCCAGCAGCTTACTAGCGGGAGTGAAGGACACCGGGGAGCTGTTTTTT
>TRBJ1-5|15|TRBD1|NA|TRBV5-5
CASSFLGQGNQPQHF
TGTGCCAGCAGCTTCTTGGGACAGGGTAACCAGCCCCAGCATTTT
>TRBJ2-2|15|TRBD2|NA|TRBV11-3
CASTAAGGGTGELFF
TGTGCCAGCACCGCCGCGGGGGGAGGCACCGGGGAGCTGTTTTTT
>TRBJ1-5|13|NA|NA|TRBV2
CASSGSGNQPQHF
TGTGCCAGCAGTGGTTCGGGCAATCAGCCCCAGCATTTT
>TRBJ1-2|15|TRBD1|NA|TRBV7-2
CASSLAEGASYGYTF
TGTGCCAGCAGCTTAGCCGAGGGGGCGTCCTATGGCTACACCTTC
>TRBJ1-5|17|NA|few|TRBV2
CASSERKSGGLREPQHF
TGTGCCAGCAGTGAAAGGAAATCCGGGGGGCTTCGTGAGCCCCAGCATTTT
>TRBJ1-3|16|TRBD1|few|TRBV7-6
CASSQIWDRGSDTIYF
TGTGCCAGCAGCCAAATCTGGGACAGGGGTTCGGACACCATATATTTT
>TRBJ1-3|13|NA|NA|TRBV7-2
CASSMRGGDTIYF
TGTGCCAGCAGCATGCGCGGGGGGGACACCATATATTTT
>TRBJ2-7|14|TRBD2|few|TRBV29-1
CSAGGTDSSYEQYF
TGCAGCGCCGGGGGGACGGATAGCTCCTACGAGCAGTACTTC
>TRBJ1-1|14|NA|once|TRBV5-4
CASSFMRVGAEAFF
TGTGCCAGCAGCTTCATGAGGGTGGGCGCTGAAGCTTTCTTT
>TRBJ1-4|15|NA|NA|TRBV5-1
CASSLGIKRGEKLFF
TGCGCCAGCAGCTTGGGAATAAAAAGGGGTGAAAAACTGTTTTTT
>TRBJ1-2|14|TRBD1|NA|TRBV10-1
CASSPGQGIYGYTF
TGCGCCAGCAGTCCGGGACAGGGAATCTATGGCTACACCTTC
>TRBJ2-5|14|TRBD2|NA|TRBV9
CASSVASGQETQYF
TGTGCCAGCAGCGTAGCTAGCGGCCAAGAGACCCAGTACTTC
>TRBJ2-3|14|TRBD2|NA|TRBV29-1
CSVLGGRAVDTQYF
TGCAGCGTTTTGGGCGGGAGGGCCGTAGATACGCAGTATTTT
>TRBJ2-3|13|NA|NA|TRBV24-1
CASAGGGTDTQYF
TGTGCCTCGGCGGGTGGAGGCACAGATACGCAGTATTTT